Below are 24 T cell receptor beta chains sequenced from a single sample in a study of synovial regulatory T cells in juvenile arthritis. Sequenced by immunoSEQ multiplex PCR; TCRdb stores in-frame clones only, minus some. In all, the sample yields some 6,000 clones. The specimen was Treg cells from blood. Subset of the sample: remaining (HLA-DR-negative) circulating blood Treg cells. The origin of the receptors is a donor aged 2-35 years with juvenile idiopathic arthritis.

The gene calls are TRBV5-1 and TRBJ2-7. CDR1 and CDR2 from the germline V gene are SGHRS and YFSETQ. The CDR3 is 15 residues long. The DNA is not on file. The CDR3 protein is CASSPEGEGYYEQYF.

The J gene is TRBJ1-1, the V gene TRBV15; TCRdb indicates TRBD1, and absent DNA this call remains unverified. The CDR3 spans 13 residues. Only the protein sequence is given. CDR1 is LNHNV, CDR2 YYDKDF, per germline (reference sequence). CDR3 protein: CATSSLQNTEAFF.

The chain joins TRBV30 to TRBJ1-1. The CDR3 consists of 16 residues. Nucleotide data are not available. Germline V gene sequence: CDR1 GTSNPN, CDR2 SVGIG (reference sequence). This CDR3 is CAKRRSLAGSNTEAFF.

This clone is identified as medium-sized from frequency. This chain connects TRBV7-9 to TRBJ1-1. The CDR3 spans 13 residues. No DNA sequence was recorded. The germline CDR1 and CDR2 sequences are SEHNR and FQNEAQ (reference sequence). CDR3 amino acids: CASSLAINTEAFF. Filled out from reference TRBV7-9 and TRBJ1-1, the complete variable domain reads DTGVSQNPRHKITKRGQNVTFRCDPISEHNRLYWYRQTLGQGPEFLTYFQNEAQLEKSRLLSDRFSAERPKGSFSTLEIQRTEQGDSAMYLCASSLAINTEAFFGQGTRLTVV.

This chain connects TRBV19 to TRBJ2-1; TCRdb picks TRBD1, but there is no DNA to check that call. Per germline, CDR1 LNHDA and CDR2 SQIVND (reference sequence). The CDR3 loop spans 14 amino acids. The record lacks a DNA sequence. The CDR3 is CASSIKGSYNEQFF.

This chain links TRBV11-3 with TRBJ2-3; TCRdb selects TRBD2, and the lack of DNA leaves this call unchecked. The CDR3 runs to 15 residues. Only the protein is on record. Germline values: CDR1 SGHNT, CDR2 YENEEA. The CDR3 loop reads CASSRGYGGTDTQYF.

This chain connects TRBV11-3 to TRBJ2-1; the TCRdb D gene call, TRBD1, has no DNA to confirm it. This CDR3 comprises 15 residues. No DNA is given. CDR1 SGHNT and CDR2 YENEEA come from the germline V gene. CDR3 residues: CASSSPGQGHNEQFF.

This chain uses TRBV5-1 with TRBJ2-4. CDR1 is SGHRS, CDR2 YFSETQ, per germline. CDR3 length: 15 residues. No DNA is recorded. The chain's CDR3 is CASSLGLGGKNIQYF. The variable domain in full, completed from reference TRBV5-1 and TRBJ2-4, reads KAGVTQTPRYLIKTRGQQVTLSCSPISGHRSVSWYQQTPGQGLQFLFEYFSETQRNKGNFPGRFSGRQFSNSRSEMNVSTLELGDSALYLCASSLGLGGKNIQYFGAGTRLSVL.

The chain recombines TRBV6-6 with TRBJ1-1. This CDR3 has 14 residues. Only the protein is on record. Germline loops: CDR1 MNHNY, CDR2 SVGAGI (reference sequence). The CDR3 sequence is CASRTGTGNTEAFF.

The chain uses TRBV5-6 and TRBJ2-3; TCRdb outputs TRBD1, but without DNA this stays unchecked. This CDR3 contains 16 residues. No DNA is recorded. CDR1 SGHDT and CDR2 YYEEEE come from the germline V gene. The CDR3 is CASSLFSGPSTDTQYF. The variable domain in full, completed from reference TRBV5-6 and TRBJ2-3, reads DAGVTQSPTHLIKTRGQQVTLRCSPKSGHDTVSWYQQALGQGPQFIFQYYEEEERQRGNFPDRFSGHQFPNYSSELNVNALLLGDSALYLCASSLFSGPSTDTQYFGPGTRLTVL.

The chain carries TRBV10-3 and TRBJ1-2; the D gene TCRdb calls, TRBD1, cannot be checked with no DNA. The CDR3 sequence is 12 residues long. The coding DNA is unavailable. Germline lookup yields CDR1 ENHRY and CDR2 SYGVKD. CDR3 residues: CAISVIGAGYTF.

The chain combines TRBV10-3 with TRBJ2-1; no DNA is available, so the TRBD1 call from TCRdb remains unchecked. CDR3 length: 14 residues. Only the protein is available. Germline lookup yields CDR1 ENHRY and CDR2 SYGVKD. The CDR3 is CAIRTGTSNNEQFF.

V gene TRBV14 combines with J gene TRBJ2-3; TCRdb's assignment of TRBD2 cannot be checked, as there is no DNA. This CDR3 has 13 amino acids. The entry carries no DNA sequence. Germline assignment: CDR1 SGHDN and CDR2 FVKESK. The CDR3 sequence is CASSPAGGDTQYF.

The V and J genes are TRBV11-2 and TRBJ1-1; checking the TCRdb D call of TRBD1 is not possible without DNA. The germline gives CDR1 SGHAT, CDR2 FQNNGV. The CDR3 totals 15 residues. The nucleotide record is missing. The CDR3: CASSLMSSGDTEAFF.

The rearrangement uses TRBV19 and TRBJ1-2; without DNA, the TCRdb call of TRBD1 cannot be checked. Germline V gene lookup returns CDR1 LNHDA and CDR2 SQIVND (reference sequence). The CDR3 is made up of 13 amino acids. This entry has no DNA. CDR3 loop: CASRTAGGSGYTF.

The J gene is TRBJ2-1, the V gene TRBV27. The CDR3 is 16 amino acids. No nucleotide data were recorded. The V gene's germline CDR1 is MNHEY and CDR2 SMNVEV (reference sequence). The CDR3: CASSFTQVANYNEQFF.

The CDR3 spells CSVESRGHGYTF. The chain couples TRBV29-1 to TRBJ1-2; TCRdb gives TRBD1 as the D gene, but with no DNA this cannot be confirmed. This CDR3 has 12 residues. DNA is not on record. CDR1 and CDR2 (germline): SQVTM, ANQGSEA.

The gene calls are TRBV6-5 and TRBJ2-7; no DNA is available, so the TRBD1 call from TCRdb remains unchecked. The CDR3 spans 16 residues. No DNA is given. CDR1 is MNHEY, CDR2 SVGAGI, per germline. CDR3 protein: CASSYHVPGGSNEQYF.

The rearrangement joins TRBV7-8 to TRBJ2-1; checking the TCRdb D call of TRBD1 is not possible without DNA. This CDR3 is built from 15 residues. DNA for this receptor is not on file. From germline, CDR1 is SGHVS and CDR2 FQNEAQ. CDR3 in amino acids: CASSLNGQVYNEQFF. Together with reference TRBV7-8 and TRBJ2-1, the CDR3 gives the full variable domain: GAGVSQSPRYKVAKRGQDVALRCDPISGHVSLFWYQQALGQGPEFLTYFQNEAQLDKSGLPSDRFFAERPEGSVSTLKIQRTQQEDSAVYLCASSLNGQVYNEQFFGPGTRLTVL.

The chain has TRBV29-1 and TRBJ2-3; with no DNA, the TCRdb D assignment of TRBD1 cannot be verified. The CDR3 sequence is 15 residues long. No DNA is given. Germline values: CDR1 SQVTM, CDR2 ANQGSEA. CDR3: CSASKGVGATDTQYF.

The gene calls are TRBV5-6 and TRBJ2-2. Germline V lookup: CDR1 SGHDT, CDR2 YYEEEE. The CDR3 runs to 14 residues. DNA for this receptor is not on file. CDR3 amino acids: CASSFTVATGELFF.

The chain has TRBV9 and TRBJ2-1; TCRdb's assignment of TRBD2 cannot be checked, as there is no DNA. This CDR3 has 14 amino acids. A DNA sequence was not provided. Germline V CDR1 and CDR2: SGDLS, YYNGEE. CDR3 sequence reads: CASSVVVAGGEQFF.

The rearrangement joins TRBV29-1 to TRBJ2-7; TCRdb outputs TRBD2, but without DNA this stays unchecked. The CDR3 runs to 15 residues. A DNA sequence was not provided. CDR1 and CDR2 (germline): SQVTM, ANQGSEA. CDR3 in amino acids: CSVRDGGAGGSEQYF.

The chain recombines TRBV5-1 with TRBJ2-7; TCRdb outputs TRBD1, but without DNA this stays unchecked. Germline CDR1 and CDR2: SGHRS and YFSETQ. This CDR3 contains 13 residues. The entry carries no DNA sequence. The CDR3 is CASSSGLGYEQYF.